Below, 25 T cell receptor beta chains from the same sample are listed, as sequenced in a study of T cell responses to AZD1222 COVID-19 vaccine. The data were produced by immunoSEQ multiplex PCR, yet TCRdb's version contains in-frame clones alone and is incomplete. This table has 55,000 to 65,000 clones, approximately 92% appearing once. Sequencing used peripheral blood, obtained 28 days after the second AZD1222 dose. Every receptor here comes from an adult who received the AZD1222 COVID-19 vaccine.

This sequence joins TRBV5-1 and TRBJ1-1, with D perhaps TRBD1 (5 bases). V was clipped by 0 bases and J by 0 bases, with 9 bases between them. The CDR3 loop spans 15 amino acids. Germline V CDR1 and CDR2: SGHRS, YFSETQ. The CDR3 region is CASSLVTAVNTEAFF. For the CDR3, the DNA is TGCGCCAGCAGCTTGGTGACAGCGGTGAACACTGAAGCTTTCTTT.

The rearrangement links TRBV7-9 to TRBJ2-5; D is perhaps TRBD2 (6 bases). This CDR3 comprises 14 residues. Germline V lookup: CDR1 SEHNR, CDR2 FQNEAQ (reference sequence). The V end lost 5 bases, the J end lost 5 bases, and 15 bases lay between the germline ends. The CDR3 DNA reads as TGTGCCAGCAGCCCGGGAGCGGGCGGTGAGACCCAGTACTTC. This encodes CASSPGAGGETQYF.

The count of this clone is one. The genes are TRBV30 and TRBJ2-7; perhaps TRBD1 as D (6 bases). The CDR3 totals 15 residues. Trimming stripped 0 bases from V and 6 bases from J, with 18 bases between. In germline, CDR1 is GTSNPN, CDR2 SVGIG (reference sequence). The CDR3 is CAWSVGTGFWGEQYF. The CDR3 DNA is TGTGCCTGGAGTGTAGGTACAGGGTTTTGGGGCGAGCAGTACTTC.

This rearrangement joins TRBV2 to TRBJ1-1; D is ambiguous. This CDR3 has 12 residues. V was clipped by 3 bases and J by 6 bases, with 8 bases between them. CDR1 is SNHLY and CDR2 is FYNNEI in the germline V gene. Here the CDR3 reads CASSEGLPEAFF. In nucleotides, the CDR3 is TGTGCCAGCAGTGAGGGCCTCCCTGAAGCTTTCTTT.

V and J are TRBV12-3 or TRBV12-4 and TRBJ1-1, with unresolved D. This CDR3 spans 12 amino acids. Trimming cost V 7 bases and J 0 bases, with 6 bases left between them. CDR3 amino acids: CASTYLNTEAFF. The CDR3 nucleotides read TGTGCCAGCACCTATCTGAACACTGAAGCTTTCTTT.

The chain recombines TRBV5-5 with TRBJ1-1; 7 nucleotides align to TRBD1. Germline V gives CDR1 SGHKS, CDR2 YYEKEE (reference sequence). CDR3 length: 15 amino acids. V lost 0 bases to trimming and J lost 5 bases; unmatched junction nucleotides: 7. The DNA for the CDR3 is TGTGCCAGCAGCTTGGAGGCAGGGGGATGGACTGAAGCTTTCTTT. Encoded protein: CASSLEAGGWTEAFF.

For the CDR3, the DNA is TGTGCCAGCAGTGAGCAGACACTGAAATACTATGGCTACACCTTC. Protein product: CASSEQTLKYYGYTF. V is TRBV6-1 and J is TRBJ1-2; the D is unclear. The CDR3 is made up of 15 amino acids. CDR1 is MNHNS, CDR2 SASEGT, per germline. The V end was cut by 3 bases, the J end by 3 bases, with 14 bases between.

The CDR3 loop reads CATSRREGPTEAFF. CDR3 sequence (DNA): TGTGCCACCAGCAGGAGGGAGGGCCCCACTGAAGCTTTCTTT. This chain links TRBV15 with TRBJ1-1; D ambiguous. Germline V CDR1 and CDR2: LNHNV, YYDKDF (reference sequence). The CDR3 has 14 amino acids. The V and J ends lost 3 bases and 4 bases respectively, with 12 bases between them.

The chain employs TRBV7-3 and TRBJ1-2; 9 bases match TRBD1. V shed 6 bases, J shed 1 base, and the junction held 3 bases outside the gene matches. The length of the CDR3 is 14 residues. Germline CDR1 and CDR2: SGHTA and FQGTGA. CDR3 DNA sequence: TGTGCCAGCAGGCCGGGACAGGGTAACTATGGCTACACCTTC. Its translation: CASRPGQGNYGYTF.

This rearrangement joins TRBV19 to TRBJ2-7, with a tentative D call TRBD2 (6 bases). V was shortened by 2 bases and J by 3 bases, with 14 bases between the two germline ends. The CDR3 contains 15 residues. Germline V gene data show CDR1 as LNHDA and CDR2 as SQIVND (reference sequence). As DNA, the CDR3 is TGTGCCAGTAGTATATCGGGGGACGGCTTCTACGAGCAGTACTTC. Its translation: CASSISGDGFYEQYF. Variable domain in full (rest from reference TRBV19 and TRBJ2-7): DGGITQSPKYLFRKEGQNVTLSCEQNLNHDAMYWYRQDPGQGLRLIYYSQIVNDFQKGDIAEGYSVSREKKESFPLTVTSAQKNPTAFYLCASSISGDGFYEQYFGPGTRLTVT.

V usage is TRBV6-2 or TRBV6-3 and J usage is TRBJ2-7; 9 positions match TRBD1. J was trimmed by 0 bases and V by 6 bases; bases with no gene match: 6. The CDR3 has 15 residues. CDR1 MNHEY and CDR2 SVGEGT come from the germline V gene. CDR3 amino acids: CASSPGTGISYEQYF. The DNA for the CDR3 is TGTGCCAGCAGCCCCGGGACAGGGATCTCCTACGAGCAGTACTTC.

This chain uses TRBV5-4 with TRBJ2-2; D is perhaps TRBD1 (6 bases). Germline V gives CDR1 SGHNT, CDR2 YYREEE (reference sequence). The CDR3 extends over 15 amino acids. Trimming pared 4 bases from V and 3 bases from J, leaving 13 bases between. The CDR3 here is CASSLQGLDTGELFF. CDR3 sequence (DNA): TGTGCCAGCAGCCTACAGGGTCTCGACACCGGGGAGCTGTTTTTT.

The chain is built from TRBV6-5 and TRBJ1-1, with TRBD1 matching 7 bases. With 5 bases clipped from V and 0 bases from J, the junction kept 6 bases outside the gene matches. The CDR3 loop spans 15 amino acids. Germline values: CDR1 MNHEY, CDR2 SVGAGI. CDR3 coding DNA: TGTGCCAGCAGTAATACCGGGACAGTGAACACTGAAGCTTTCTTT. Its translation: CASSNTGTVNTEAFF.

This chain links TRBV19 with TRBJ1-6; D is unresolved. CDR3 size: 15 residues. V was pared by 3 bases and J by 5 bases, with 11 bases between. Germline assignment: CDR1 LNHDA and CDR2 SQIVND (reference sequence). DNA for the CDR3: TGTGCCAGTAGTATTGGTAACTTCAATAATTCACCCCTCCACTTT. Its protein product is CASSIGNFNNSPLHF.

The gene calls are TRBV6-5 and TRBJ2-7; possible D gene TRBD1, 7 bases. The CDR3 is 13 amino acids. Germline-derived CDR1 and CDR2 are MNHEY and SVGAGI. V shed 7 bases and J shed 3 bases, with 13 bases lying between them. The DNA for the CDR3 is TGTGCCAGCACGCAGGGGGAGGTCTACGAGCAGTACTTC. Protein product: CASTQGEVYEQYF.

The chain uses TRBV3-1 (or the pseudogene TRBV3-2) and TRBJ1-6; perhaps TRBD1 as D (5 bases). The CDR3 extends over 15 amino acids. CDR1 and CDR2 (germline): LGHDT, YNNKEL (reference sequence). V was pared by 4 bases and J by 7 bases, with 14 bases between. CDR3 protein: CASSPTGTANSPLHF. As DNA, the CDR3 is TGTGCCAGCAGCCCCACCGGGACGGCGAATTCACCCCTCCACTTT.

The chain couples TRBV14 to TRBJ1-2; D gene unclear. The CDR3 is 11 amino acids. Looked up from germline, CDR1 is SGHDN and CDR2 is FVKESK. V lost 1 base, J lost 7 bases, and 4 bases lay in between. CDR3 residues: CASSQGAGYTF. The CDR3, as DNA: TGTGCCAGCAGCCAAGGAGCTGGCTACACCTTC.

V is TRBV12-3 or TRBV12-4 and J is TRBJ1-6; D is undetermined. The ends were cut back, 5 bases at V and 5 bases at J, with 7 bases in the middle. CDR3 length: 13 amino acids. The CDR3 reads CASSPVNNSPLHF. Here the CDR3 DNA reads TGTGCCAGCAGTCCCGTAAATAATTCACCCCTCCACTTT.

The chain uses TRBV7-9 and TRBJ2-6; no definite D call. The V gene lost 1 base and the J gene lost 5 bases, with 6 bases spanning the gap. The length of the CDR3 is 14 residues. Germline values: CDR1 SEHNR, CDR2 FQNEAQ (reference sequence). The CDR3 reads CASSLEGWANVLTF. As DNA, the CDR3 is TGTGCCAGCAGCTTAGAAGGCTGGGCCAACGTCCTGACTTTC.

This clone was recorded only once. This sequence joins TRBV6-2 or TRBV6-3 and TRBJ1-5; the match to TRBD1 covers 8 bases. V dropped 4 bases and J dropped 6; count of bases not matched to a gene: 8. The CDR3 length is 15 residues. The germline gives CDR1 MNHEY, CDR2 SVGEGT. CDR3 DNA: TGTGCCAGCAGTTCTCGGACAGGGAACGGTCAGCCCCAGCATTTT. As protein: CASSSRTGNGQPQHF.

This chain joins TRBV10-3 and TRBJ2-5; TRBD2 aligns across 8 bases. The CDR3 length is 16 residues. Germline CDR1 and CDR2: ENHRY and SYGVKD. Losses at the gene ends were 0 bases for V and 5 bases for J; bases not matched to a gene: 8. As DNA, the CDR3 is TGTGCCATCAGTGAGTCGACCGGGGGGGCGCTTGAGACCCAGTACTTC. Translated: CAISESTGGALETQYF.

The rearrangement links TRBV9 to TRBJ1-5, with 12 bases matching TRBD1. Germline V gene sequence: CDR1 SGDLS, CDR2 YYNGEE. CDR3 length: 15 residues. Germline trimming cut 3 bases from V and 6 bases from J; bases unmatched to any gene: 4. This chain's CDR3 is CASSEGTGGSQPQHF. The DNA for the CDR3 is TGTGCCAGCAGCGAGGGGACAGGGGGCAGTCAGCCCCAGCATTTT.

V is TRBV14 and J is TRBJ1-1; no definite D call. This CDR3 comprises 13 residues. Germline assignment: CDR1 SGHDN and CDR2 FVKESK. Deletions cut 0 bases from V and 0 bases from J, with 2 bases between. CDR3 amino acids: CASSQEMNTEAFF. DNA of the CDR3: TGTGCCAGCAGCCAAGAGATGAACACTGAAGCTTTCTTT.

This chain joins TRBV11-1 and TRBJ1-1; D unclear. CDR1 and CDR2 from the germline V gene are SGHAT and FQDESV (reference sequence). The CDR3 consists of 14 residues. V gave up 1 base and J gave up 5 bases, with 11 bases separating them. The CDR3 is CASSLGGRVTEAFF. Here the CDR3 DNA reads TGTGCCAGCAGCTTAGGGGGTCGAGTTACTGAAGCTTTCTTT. Supplemented by reference TRBV11-1 and TRBJ1-1, the full variable domain reads EAEVAQSPRYKITEKSQAVAFWCDPISGHATLYWYRQILGQGPELLVQFQDESVVDDSQLPKDRFSAERLKGVDSTLKIQPAELGDSAMYLCASSLGGRVTEAFFGQGTRLTVV.

The chain is built from TRBV5-4 and TRBJ1-3; 9 bases are a match to TRBD1. The CDR3 covers 16 residues. J lost 2 bases, V lost 3 bases, and 6 bases had no gene match. Germline V gene data show CDR1 as SGHNT and CDR2 as YYREEE (reference sequence). In DNA form, the CDR3 reads TGTGCCAGCAGCTCGGGACAGGGATGGACTGGAAACACCATATATTTT. Amino acid sequence: CASSSGQGWTGNTIYF.